Listed below are T cell receptor beta chains from one sample, sequenced in a study of radiation and T cells in renal cell carcinoma. Here immunoSEQ multiplex PCR was the method, and the copy in TCRdb shows in-frame clones only, minus some. This sample has over 120,000 clones, with nearly 90% found just once. Here the sequenced sample was blood, taken from a patient whose treatment included radiotherapy and nephrectomy. The receptor source for this set is a woman aged 45-65 years with renal cell carcinoma. Each CDR3 is given with its conserved first and last residue. Each record gives: CDR3 protein, CDR3 DNA, V gene, J gene, D gene, clone size. D genes are given only for firm matches. Rows may omit the clone size; those that give it use once, few, many or a size class.

cdr3_aa: CASTRETQYF; cdr3_nt: TGTGCCAGCACGAGGGAGACCCAGTACTTC; v_call: TRBV6-5; j_call: TRBJ2-5; d_call: NA; clone_size: NA
cdr3_aa: CASSLNFRQGAYEQFF; cdr3_nt: TGTGCCAGCAGCTTAAACTTTCGGCAGGGGGCGTATGAGCAGTTCTTC; v_call: TRBV11-2; j_call: TRBJ2-1; d_call: TRBD1; clone_size: NA
cdr3_aa: CASSLVDKTYEQYF; cdr3_nt: TGTGCCAGCAGCTTAGTAGACAAGACCTACGAGCAGTACTTC; v_call: TRBV11-2; j_call: TRBJ2-7; d_call: NA; clone_size: once
cdr3_aa: CASSLDKGLSYNEQFF; cdr3_nt: TGTGCCAGCAGCTTAGATAAGGGGCTCTCCTACAATGAGCAGTTCTTC; v_call: TRBV7-9; j_call: TRBJ2-1; d_call: NA; clone_size: NA
cdr3_aa: CASSPLTGTSYGYTF; cdr3_nt: TGTGCCAGCAGCCCCTTGACCGGGACAAGCTATGGCTACACCTTC; v_call: TRBV7-9; j_call: TRBJ1-2; d_call: NA; clone_size: NA
cdr3_aa: CAWSPGRVYEQYF; cdr3_nt: TGTGCCTGGAGCCCAGGGAGGGTCTACGAGCAGTACTTC; v_call: TRBV30; j_call: TRBJ2-7; d_call: TRBD2; clone_size: NA
cdr3_aa: CASTEGLGVEAFF; cdr3_nt: TGTGCCAGCACCGAGGGTTTGGGAGTTGAAGCTTTCTTT; v_call: TRBV6-1; j_call: TRBJ1-1; d_call: NA; clone_size: few
cdr3_aa: CASSSDRGAKNIQYF; cdr3_nt: TGTGCCAGCAGTTCGGACAGGGGAGCCAAAAACATTCAGTACTTC; v_call: TRBV2; j_call: TRBJ2-4; d_call: TRBD1; clone_size: NA
cdr3_aa: CAIKGPIQQYF; cdr3_nt: TGTGCCATCAAGGGACCCATACAGCAGTACTTC; v_call: TRBV2; j_call: TRBJ2-7; d_call: NA; clone_size: NA
cdr3_aa: CASSSDREPYEQYF; cdr3_nt: TGTGCCAGCAGCTCGGACAGGGAACCCTACGAGCAGTACTTC; v_call: TRBV28; j_call: TRBJ2-7; d_call: TRBD1; clone_size: NA
cdr3_aa: CASSDRQGGSEQYF; cdr3_nt: TGTGCCAGCAGTGATAGGCAGGGTGGAAGCGAGCAGTACTTC; v_call: TRBV6-5; j_call: TRBJ2-7; d_call: NA; clone_size: NA
cdr3_aa: CASSYSGQLAKNIQYF; cdr3_nt: TGTGCCAGCAGTTACTCGGGACAACTAGCCAAAAACATTCAGTACTTC; v_call: TRBV6-5; j_call: TRBJ2-4; d_call: NA; clone_size: NA
cdr3_aa: CASSPHQGSVGLWGYTF; cdr3_nt: TGTGCCAGCAGCCCACACCAGGGTTCAGTGGGGTTGTGGGGCTACACCTTC; v_call: TRBV5-4; j_call: TRBJ1-2; d_call: NA; clone_size: NA
cdr3_aa: CASSSQGSFEKLFF; cdr3_nt: TGTGCCAGCAGTTCCCAGGGGTCGTTTGAAAAACTGTTTTTT; v_call: TRBV6-5; j_call: TRBJ1-4; d_call: NA; clone_size: NA
cdr3_aa: CAWSLPSRGSNQPQHF; cdr3_nt: TGTGCCTGGAGTCTCCCATCCCGTGGGAGCAATCAGCCCCAGCATTTT; v_call: TRBV30; j_call: TRBJ1-5; d_call: NA; clone_size: NA
cdr3_aa: CASSVDARFNQPQHF; cdr3_nt: TGTGCCAGCAGCGTAGATGCGAGGTTCAATCAGCCCCAGCATTTT; v_call: TRBV9; j_call: TRBJ1-5; d_call: NA; clone_size: once
cdr3_aa: CASSSTQGNSGYTF; cdr3_nt: TGTGCCAGCAGCTCCACACAGGGGAATTCTGGCTACACCTTC; v_call: TRBV7-2; j_call: TRBJ1-2; d_call: TRBD1; clone_size: NA
cdr3_aa: CASSLEVFYEQYF; cdr3_nt: TGTGCCAGCAGCTTAGAGGTCTTCTACGAGCAGTACTTC; v_call: TRBV7-9; j_call: TRBJ2-7; d_call: NA; clone_size: NA
cdr3_aa: CASSQSTGGVYNEQFF; cdr3_nt: TGCGCCAGCAGCCAGTCAACAGGGGGGGTTTACAATGAGCAGTTCTTC; v_call: TRBV4-3; j_call: TRBJ2-1; d_call: NA; clone_size: few
cdr3_aa: CASSYSFSGNTGELFF; cdr3_nt: TGTGCCAGCAGTTATTCCTTTAGCGGGAACACCGGGGAGCTGTTTTTT; v_call: TRBV6-6; j_call: TRBJ2-2; d_call: NA; clone_size: NA
cdr3_aa: CASRSGNEKLFF; cdr3_nt: TGTGCCAGCAGGTCAGGGAATGAAAAACTGTTTTTT; v_call: TRBV6-6; j_call: TRBJ1-4; d_call: NA; clone_size: NA
cdr3_aa: CSVRWPSGANVLTF; cdr3_nt: TGCAGCGTTCGGTGGCCTTCTGGGGCCAACGTCCTGACTTTC; v_call: TRBV29-1; j_call: TRBJ2-6; d_call: NA; clone_size: NA
cdr3_aa: CAWTRGEGTDTQYF; cdr3_nt: TGTGCCTGGACACGAGGGGAGGGCACAGATACGCAGTATTTT; v_call: TRBV30; j_call: TRBJ2-3; d_call: NA; clone_size: once
cdr3_aa: CASSPRQQETQYF; cdr3_nt: TGTGCCAGCTCACCACGACAGCAAGAGACCCAGTACTTC; v_call: TRBV18; j_call: TRBJ2-5; d_call: NA; clone_size: NA
cdr3_aa: CASSEGTGYYGYTF; cdr3_nt: TGTGCCAGCAGTGAAGGTACAGGGTACTATGGCTACACCTTC; v_call: TRBV6-1; j_call: TRBJ1-2; d_call: NA; clone_size: NA
cdr3_aa: CASSRTGAGNTIYF; cdr3_nt: TGTGCCAGCAGTCGGACAGGGGCCGGAAACACCATATATTTT; v_call: TRBV6-5; j_call: TRBJ1-3; d_call: TRBD1; clone_size: NA
cdr3_aa: CASRMDGDNEQFF; cdr3_nt: TGCGCCAGCAGGATGGACGGCGACAATGAGCAGTTCTTC; v_call: TRBV10-1; j_call: TRBJ2-1; d_call: NA; clone_size: NA
cdr3_aa: CASSLRGQGSDEQYF; cdr3_nt: TGTGCCAGCAGCTTAAGGGGACAGGGATCGGACGAGCAGTACTTC; v_call: TRBV7-6; j_call: TRBJ2-7; d_call: TRBD1; clone_size: NA
cdr3_aa: CASRDRVLHGTQYF; cdr3_nt: TGTGCCAGCAGGGACAGGGTTCTCCATGGTACGCAGTATTTT; v_call: TRBV2; j_call: TRBJ2-3; d_call: TRBD1; clone_size: NA
cdr3_aa: CASSTRDRSYNSPLHF; cdr3_nt: TGTGCCAGCAGCACGCGCGACAGGTCCTATAATTCACCCCTCCACTTT; v_call: TRBV9; j_call: TRBJ1-6; d_call: NA; clone_size: NA
cdr3_aa: CASSYRGLDYGYTF; cdr3_nt: TGTGCCAGCAGCTACAGGGGGCTGGACTATGGCTACACCTTC; v_call: TRBV5-6; j_call: TRBJ1-2; d_call: TRBD1; clone_size: once
cdr3_aa: CASSLGGGTYGYTF; cdr3_nt: TGTGCCAGCAGTTTAGGTGGGGGGACCTATGGCTACACCTTC; v_call: TRBV28; j_call: TRBJ1-2; d_call: NA; clone_size: once
cdr3_aa: CASSERGGEQYF; cdr3_nt: TGTGCCAGCAGTGAAAGAGGGGGCGAGCAGTACTTC; v_call: TRBV2; j_call: TRBJ2-7; d_call: NA; clone_size: NA
cdr3_aa: CASSPGWGVNTEAFF; cdr3_nt: TGTGCCAGTAGTCCAGGTTGGGGAGTGAACACTGAAGCTTTCTTT; v_call: TRBV19; j_call: TRBJ1-1; d_call: NA; clone_size: NA
cdr3_aa: CASSQAVAATYEQYF; cdr3_nt: TGCGCCAGCAGCCAAGCAGTGGCAGCGACTTACGAGCAGTACTTC; v_call: TRBV4-1; j_call: TRBJ2-7; d_call: NA; clone_size: NA